A single sample is the source of the 22 T cell receptor beta chains below, sequenced in a study of cytotoxic CD8 clonotypes in ibrutinib-treated CLL (dated by TCRdb to about 2021). Receptor amplification or capture employed the immunoSEQ multiplex PCR assay. Held by TCRdb, this immuneACCESS table contains in-frame sequences only and omits some clones. Under half of the omission traces to an unresolved V gene where checked; the cause of the rest is unknown. The sample table shows about 130,000 clones, and approximately 83% are seen once. The top ten hold roughly 2% of the sample. The meaning of the sample's time point label: roughly 25 months on ibrutinib. The source was PBMCs, collected after 24 months of ibrutinib treatment. The source is a human donor with chronic lymphocytic leukemia.

Worth noting for this clone: The junction departs from germline at one end; a sequencing error may be responsible. The genes are TRBV7-7 and TRBJ1-3; perhaps TRBD1 as D (5 bases). This CDR3 spans 14 amino acids. The germline V gene has CDR1 SSHAT and CDR2 FNYEAQ (reference sequence). The CDR3 loop is CASSLAGEGNTIYF. The DNA of the CDR3 is TGTGCTAGCAGCTTAGCGGGGGAAGGAAACACCATATATTTT.

The chain combines TRBV20-1 with TRBJ1-2; unclear D gene. CDR3 length: 11 amino acids. The germline V and J ends were trimmed by 7 bases and 4 bases, with 10 bases remaining between them. From germline, CDR1 is DFQATT and CDR2 SNEGSKA (reference sequence). This chain's CDR3 is CSVATGYGYTF. CDR3 DNA sequence: TGCAGTGTTGCGACGGGCTATGGCTACACCTTC.

This clone appeared a few times. The V and J genes are TRBV2 and TRBJ1-2; D perhaps matches TRBD1 (6 bases). There are 14 residues in the CDR3. V lost 5 bases and J lost 1, with 11 bases in between. Germline assignment: CDR1 SNHLY and CDR2 FYNNEI. The CDR3 sequence is CASSSGTNNYGYTF. CDR3 bases: TGTGCCAGCAGTTCCGGGACAAATAACTATGGCTACACCTTC.

The chain combines TRBV2 with TRBJ1-1; no firm D call. V gave up 5 bases and J gave up 5 bases, with 15 bases separating them. CDR1 SNHLY and CDR2 FYNNEI come from the germline V gene. The CDR3 is 14 residues long. The CDR3 region is CASSYGSAGTEAFF. DNA of the CDR3: TGTGCCAGCAGTTATGGGTCAGCGGGGACTGAAGCTTTCTTT.

The chain carries TRBV28 and TRBJ1-1; D ambiguous. Germline CDR1 is MDHEN and CDR2 is SYDVKM. V was cut by 5 bases and J by 5 bases, with 15 bases left in between. This CDR3 is built from 14 residues. The CDR3 coding sequence is TGTGCCAGCAGTCATATTCACGGTAGGACTGAAGCTTTCTTT. Translation: CASSHIHGRTEAFF.

V usage is TRBV5-5 and J usage is TRBJ1-4, with D uncertain. Germline V gives CDR1 SGHKS, CDR2 YYEKEE (reference sequence). The CDR3 totals 16 residues. V lost 0 bases and J 7 bases, leaving 16 bases between the germline ends. CDR3 DNA sequence: TGTGCCAGCAGCTTGGGCCTCGGGTCAGATGGTGAAAAACTGTTTTTT. Translated, it gives CASSLGLGSDGEKLFF.

The rearrangement links TRBV7-8 to TRBJ1-5; the D gene is possibly TRBD1 (6 bases). The CDR3 totals 14 residues. V was trimmed by 5 bases and J by 3 bases, leaving 11 bases between them. Germline V gene data show CDR1 as SGHVS and CDR2 as FQNEAQ. DNA for the CDR3: TGTGCCAGCAGCAAGACAGGAAACAATCAGCCCCAGCATTTT. Translated: CASSKTGNNQPQHF.

This clone was seen just once. The J gene is TRBJ2-1, the V gene TRBV7-3, with no clear D. The CDR3 length is 13 residues. Germline V gene sequence: CDR1 SGHTA, CDR2 FQGTGA. V lost 4 bases to trimming and J lost 5 bases, with 9 bases between them. CDR3: CASSYRHDNEQFF. CDR3 nucleotides: TGTGCCAGCAGCTACCGACATGACAATGAGCAGTTCTTC.

The rearrangement links TRBV5-4 to TRBJ2-1; 7 bases line up with TRBD2. The junction had 3 bases not matched to a gene; V was cut back by 3 bases and J by 3 bases. This CDR3 is built from 14 residues. Per the germline V gene, CDR1 is SGHNT and CDR2 is YYREEE (reference sequence). As DNA, the CDR3 is TGTGCCAGCAGCTCACTAGCGATCTACAATGAGCAGTTCTTC. Amino acid sequence: CASSSLAIYNEQFF.

This clone was observed a handful of times. The J gene is TRBJ1-2, the V gene TRBV7-9; D gene uncertain. V shed 5 bases and J shed 3 bases, with 13 bases lying between them. Germline V gene data show CDR1 as SEHNR and CDR2 as FQNEAQ (reference sequence). The CDR3 totals 14 residues. CDR3 sequence: CASSAGSLDYGYTF. CDR3 sequence (DNA): TGTGCCAGCAGCGCCGGATCCCTCGACTATGGCTACACCTTC. The variable domain in full, completed from reference TRBV7-9 and TRBJ1-2, reads DTGVSQNPRHKITKRGQNVTFRCDPISEHNRLYWYRQTLGQGPEFLTYFQNEAQLEKSRLLSDRFSAERPKGSFSTLEIQRTEQGDSAMYLCASSAGSLDYGYTFGSGTRLTVV.

The chain joins TRBV10-3 to TRBJ2-7, with a possible D match to TRBD2 (5 bases). This CDR3 is 12 amino acids long. Germline assignment: CDR1 ENHRY and CDR2 SYGVKD. V was clipped by 10 bases and J by 0 bases, with 10 bases between them. CDR3 protein: CATGIGSYEQYF. The CDR3 coding sequence is TGTGCCACCGGGATAGGCTCCTACGAGCAGTACTTC.

The genes are TRBV7-2 and TRBJ2-5; D tentatively fits TRBD1 or TRBD2 (5 bases each). Germline V lookup: CDR1 SGHTA, CDR2 FQGNSA. Trimming shortened V by 2 bases and J by 7 bases, and 14 bases separated the two germline ends. The CDR3 runs 14 residues. Written as DNA, the CDR3 is TGTGCCAGCAGCTTAAGACGGGACCCGGGGACCCAGTACTTC. Its translation is CASSLRRDPGTQYF. Combining the CDR3 with reference TRBV7-2 and TRBJ2-5 gives the whole variable domain GAGVSQSPSNKVTEKGKDVELRCDPISGHTALYWYRQSLGQGLEFLIYFQGNSAPDKSGLPSDRFSAERTGGSVSTLTIQRTQQEDSAVYLCASSLRRDPGTQYFGPGTRLLVL.

About this clone: Its ends do not fully match the called genes, so a read error is possible. V usage is TRBV19 and J usage is TRBJ2-1; TRBD2 might be the D (5 bases). Germline CDR1 LNHDA, CDR2 SQIVND (reference sequence). This CDR3 comprises 13 residues. The CDR3 DNA follows: TGTGCCAGTAGTAACGCGGGCACTATGGTGCCGCTCTTC. This translates into CASSNAGTMVPLF.

The rearrangement uses TRBV6-5 and TRBJ1-1; D unresolved. Trimming left V 2 bases short and J 4 bases short, with 17 bases between. The CDR3 sequence is 16 residues long. Germline V CDR1 and CDR2: MNHEY, SVGAGI. Written as DNA, the CDR3 is TGTGCCAGCAGTTACCCATACGTAGGGCTTCCCACTGAAGCTTTCTTT. Translating gives CASSYPYVGLPTEAFF.

This clone was picked up a small number of times. The V and J genes are TRBV28 and TRBJ1-2, with D possibly being TRBD1 (6 bases). Per the germline V gene, CDR1 is MDHEN and CDR2 is SYDVKM. Trimming took off 6 bases at V and 2 bases at J, with 16 bases between the two ends. The CDR3 totals 15 residues. This CDR3 reads CASRDLRGGNYGYTF. DNA for the CDR3: TGTGCCAGCAGGGATTTGAGGGGGGGGAACTATGGCTACACCTTC.

The V call is TRBV18, the J call TRBJ1-2; 7 nucleotides align to TRBD1. V shed 2 bases, J shed 0 bases, and the junction held 6 bases outside the gene matches. Germline values: CDR1 KGHSH, CDR2 LQKENI. This CDR3 has 16 amino acids. CDR3 region: CASSPGDRLSNYGYTF. The DNA for the CDR3 is TGTGCCAGCTCACCAGGGGACAGACTTTCTAACTATGGCTACACCTTC.

The rearrangement joins TRBV30 to TRBJ1-5; D gene ambiguous. Between the trimmed V and J ends, which lost 3 bases and 10 bases, there was a span of 13 bases. The CDR3 covers 12 residues. From germline, CDR1 is GTSNPN and CDR2 SVGIG (reference sequence). The CDR3 loop is CAWSSPPIPQHF. DNA of the CDR3: TGTGCCTGGAGCAGTCCACCGATTCCCCAGCATTTT.

V gene TRBV18 combines with J gene TRBJ1-4; weak D call: TRBD1 (6 bases). This CDR3 contains 13 residues. The V gene lost 6 bases and the J gene lost 5 bases, with 10 bases spanning the gap. Germline V gene sequence: CDR1 KGHSH, CDR2 LQKENI. The CDR3 protein is CASSRDINEKLFF. The CDR3 DNA reads TGTGCCAGCTCCCGGGACATAAATGAAAAACTGTTTTTT.

This sequence joins TRBV19 and TRBJ2-3; D not resolved. This CDR3 comprises 12 residues. Trimming took 5 bases from V and 3 from J, leaving 6 bases between them. CDR1 is LNHDA, CDR2 SQIVND, per germline (reference sequence). The CDR3 sequence: CASSLTTDTQYF. As DNA, the CDR3 is TGTGCCAGTAGTTTGACGACAGATACGCAGTATTTT.

This CDR3 reads CASSPMTGNTEAFF. CDR3 nucleotide sequence: TGTGCCAGCAGCCCCATGACAGGTAACACTGAAGCTTTCTTT. This chain connects TRBV9 to TRBJ1-1; TRBD1 might be the D (6 bases). Trimming removed 4 bases from V and 2 bases from J, with 12 bases in between. Germline assignment: CDR1 SGDLS and CDR2 YYNGEE. CDR3 length: 14 amino acids.

This chain joins TRBV19 and TRBJ2-7; D gene ambiguous. The V and J ends lost 4 bases and 6 bases respectively, with 19 bases between them. In germline, CDR1 is LNHDA, CDR2 SQIVND (reference sequence). The CDR3 spans 15 residues. CDR3 sequence (DNA): TGTGCCAGTAGTAGCGGAGACACGATGGGATTCGAGCAGTACTTC. Translating gives CASSSGDTMGFEQYF.

V and J are TRBV2 and TRBJ2-5, with D unclear. Looked up from germline, CDR1 is SNHLY and CDR2 is FYNNEI. The CDR3 consists of 9 residues. Trimming cost V 8 bases and J 5 bases, with 3 bases left between them. The CDR3 spells CASGETQYF. The CDR3 coding sequence is TGTGCCAGCGGCGAGACCCAGTACTTC.